The rows below give T cell receptor beta chains drawn from one sample of a study of shared clonotypes between healthy human individuals. Some clones are missing from TCRdb's copy, which holds only in-frame ones; the method was immunoSEQ multiplex PCR. In the table there are roughly 530,000 clones, approximately 95% of which are singletons. Sequencing used naive CD4+ T cells sorted from blood. These receptors came from a woman aged 25 to 39 in good health. CDR3s include the opening cysteine and the closing phenylalanine or tryptophan. Fields, in order: D gene, V gene, clone size, J gene, CDR3 protein. D genes are given only for firm matches. Size tells how often a clone was seen (once, few, many) or the class of an expanded clone, and some rows leave it out.

-	TRBV18	-	TRBJ1-1	CASSPPVSSEAFF
-	TRBV18	-	TRBJ2-3	CASSPREDTQYF
TRBD2	TRBV6-5	-	TRBJ2-1	CASSYSSGRIAEQFF
-	TRBV27	few	TRBJ2-7	CASSYPYEQYF
-	TRBV7-9	-	TRBJ2-1	CASSRAVLGNNEQFF
-	TRBV18	-	TRBJ2-7	CASSPYLTERGEQYF
-	TRBV29-1	-	TRBJ1-5	CSVTQGNSNQPQHF
-	TRBV28	-	TRBJ1-2	CASGYGYTF
-	TRBV6-7	-	TRBJ2-7	CASTPNEGGGREYEQYF
-	TRBV25-1	-	TRBJ2-3	CASSRAPDTQYF
-	TRBV28	-	TRBJ2-5	CASRRSPEETQYF
-	TRBV7-2	-	TRBJ1-1	CASSLVAGNATEAFF
TRBD1	TRBV4-1	-	TRBJ2-4	CASRAPGTGSGIQYF
-	TRBV28	-	TRBJ2-1	CASSSRWRGRAFEQFF
-	TRBV11-3	-	TRBJ1-1	CASSLTGSGTEAFF
-	TRBV5-1	-	TRBJ2-1	CASSLLESSYNEQFF
-	TRBV4-1	-	TRBJ1-2	CASSQDLNKRDYGYTF
TRBD2	TRBV5-1	once	TRBJ2-2	CASSQNSIAGDAGELFF
-	TRBV18	-	TRBJ2-5	CASSNQETQYF
TRBD2	TRBV5-1	-	TRBJ2-2	CASSSPGLAGAGGELFF
TRBD1	TRBV7-9	once	TRBJ2-7	CASSLDRGLYEQYF
TRBD1	TRBV4-1	-	TRBJ1-5	CASSQGTGSNQPQHF
-	TRBV9	few	TRBJ1-1	CASSVGGDTEAFF
-	TRBV28	-	TRBJ2-7	CASRTSRYEQYF
-	TRBV6-1	-	TRBJ2-7	CASSEERGLEQYF
-	TRBV28	once	TRBJ1-5	CASSIFRASNQPQHF
-	TRBV29-1	-	TRBJ1-1	CSVAPRLRETTEAFF
-	TRBV5-1	-	TRBJ2-3	CASSPGGGGTDTQYF
TRBD2	TRBV11-2	-	TRBJ2-1	CASSPIGTKEYNEQFF
TRBD1	TRBV18	-	TRBJ2-5	CASSPGATGKETQYF
TRBD2	TRBV7-7	-	TRBJ2-1	CASSPLAGSSYNEQFF
-	TRBV5-1	-	TRBJ2-1	CASSFVTGRGDEQFF
TRBD1	TRBV2	-	-	CASIPATGIYEQYF
TRBD2	TRBV4-1	-	TRBJ2-7	CASSQVGGSASYEQYF
TRBD1	TRBV18	-	TRBJ1-3	CASSPTGEVSGNTIYF
-	TRBV28	-	TRBJ1-1	CASILGGLNTEAFF
TRBD1	TRBV6-4	-	TRBJ1-2	CASSPQGAKYGYTF
TRBD2	TRBV19	once	TRBJ2-7	CASSAISGISEQYF